This T cell receptor (beta chain) was sequenced during a study of T cells after yellow fever vaccination. Points from the study as a whole: High-abundance clonotypes from the bulk population could contaminate FACS-sorted repertoires.

Researchers made TCR cDNA using 5'RACE template switching, and this step added a universal primer site and UMIs. TCRdb reanalysed the 5' RACE reads using MiXCR and keeps one entry per CDR3 protein. Of hundreds of thousands of distinct CDR3 sequences in the sample, approximately 4% were seen once. Losses at the gene ends were 5 bases for V and 4 bases for J; bases not matched to a gene: 6. The CDR3 runs to 15 residues. As to this clonotype: The antigen is unknown.

Here the sequenced sample was PBMCs, taken 5 days after the yellow fever booster vaccination. The chain recombines TRBV12-3 or TRBV12-4 with TRBJ1-5; 9 nucleotides align to TRBD1. The TCR was taken from a man between 18 and 29 years old who received the YFV17D yellow fever vaccine. This CDR3 is CASSRSGQGNQPQHF. CDR3 nucleotides: TGTGCCAGCAGTCGCTCGGGACAGGGAAATCAGCCCCAGCATTTT.